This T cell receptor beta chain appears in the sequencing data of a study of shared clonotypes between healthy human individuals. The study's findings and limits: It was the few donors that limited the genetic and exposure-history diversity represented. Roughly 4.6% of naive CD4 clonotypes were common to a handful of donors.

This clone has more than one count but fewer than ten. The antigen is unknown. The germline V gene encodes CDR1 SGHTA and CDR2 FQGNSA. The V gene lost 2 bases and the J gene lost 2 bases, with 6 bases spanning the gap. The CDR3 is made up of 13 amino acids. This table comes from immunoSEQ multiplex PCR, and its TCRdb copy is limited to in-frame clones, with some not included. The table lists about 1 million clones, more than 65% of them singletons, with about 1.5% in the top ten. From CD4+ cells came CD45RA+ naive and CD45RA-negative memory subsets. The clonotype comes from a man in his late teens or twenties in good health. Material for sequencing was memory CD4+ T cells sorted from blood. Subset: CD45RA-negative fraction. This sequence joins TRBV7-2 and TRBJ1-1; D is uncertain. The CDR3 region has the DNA TGTGCCAGCAGCTTAATAGGAAACACTGAAGCTTTCTTT. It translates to CASSLIGNTEAFF.